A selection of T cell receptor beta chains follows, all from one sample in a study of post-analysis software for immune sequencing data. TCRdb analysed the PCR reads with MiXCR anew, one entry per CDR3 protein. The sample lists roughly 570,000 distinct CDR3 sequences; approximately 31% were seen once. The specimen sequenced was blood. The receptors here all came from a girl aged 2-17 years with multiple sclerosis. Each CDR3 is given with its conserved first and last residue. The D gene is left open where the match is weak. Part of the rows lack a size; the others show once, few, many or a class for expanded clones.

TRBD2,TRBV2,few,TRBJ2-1,CASKGGTSHNEQFF,TGTGCCAGCAAGGGGGGGACTAGCCACAATGAGCAGTTCTTC
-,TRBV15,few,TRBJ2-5,CATSSPGSGYGETQYF,TGTGCCACCAGCAGCCCTGGGTCGGGGTATGGAGAGACCCAGTACTTC
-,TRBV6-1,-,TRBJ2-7,CASSSEQGNSYEQYF,TGTGCCAGCAGTTCCGAACAGGGTAACTCCTACGAGCAGTACTTC
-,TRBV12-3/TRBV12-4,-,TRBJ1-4,CASSLVSGGSEKLFF,TGTGCCAGCAGTTTAGTGTCCGGAGGAAGTGAAAAACTGTTTTTT
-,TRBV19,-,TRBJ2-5,CARSIAFRETQYF,TGTGCCAGGAGTATAGCCTTTAGGGAGACCCAGTACTTC
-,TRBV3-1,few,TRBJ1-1,CASSQEVVRPFTAFF,TGTGCCAGCAGCCAAGAGGTCGTACGACCGTTCACGGCTTTCTTT
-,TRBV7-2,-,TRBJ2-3,CASSLVGRAGTDTQYF,TGTGCCAGCAGCTTAGTAGGGCGAGCTGGCACAGATACGCAGTATTTT
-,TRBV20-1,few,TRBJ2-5,CSAPGWGASGGTQYF,TGCAGTGCTCCCGGGTGGGGGGCTTCCGGCGGGACCCAGTACTTC
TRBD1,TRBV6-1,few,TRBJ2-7,CASSVPRQGQYF,TGTGCCAGCAGTGTCCCCAGACAGGGTCAGTACTTC
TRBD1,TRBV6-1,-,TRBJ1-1,CASKPRTGVVDTEAFF,TGTGCCAGCAAGCCCCGGACAGGGGTGGTGGACACTGAAGCTTTCTTT
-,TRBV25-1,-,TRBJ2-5,CASSDLDFGTQYF,TGTGCCAGCAGTGACTTAGATTTCGGGACCCAGTACTTC
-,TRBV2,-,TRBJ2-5,CASTTTDRGGPPFGETQYF,TGTGCCAGCACCACAACGGATAGGGGGGGGCCCCCTTTTGGAGAGACCCAGTACTTC